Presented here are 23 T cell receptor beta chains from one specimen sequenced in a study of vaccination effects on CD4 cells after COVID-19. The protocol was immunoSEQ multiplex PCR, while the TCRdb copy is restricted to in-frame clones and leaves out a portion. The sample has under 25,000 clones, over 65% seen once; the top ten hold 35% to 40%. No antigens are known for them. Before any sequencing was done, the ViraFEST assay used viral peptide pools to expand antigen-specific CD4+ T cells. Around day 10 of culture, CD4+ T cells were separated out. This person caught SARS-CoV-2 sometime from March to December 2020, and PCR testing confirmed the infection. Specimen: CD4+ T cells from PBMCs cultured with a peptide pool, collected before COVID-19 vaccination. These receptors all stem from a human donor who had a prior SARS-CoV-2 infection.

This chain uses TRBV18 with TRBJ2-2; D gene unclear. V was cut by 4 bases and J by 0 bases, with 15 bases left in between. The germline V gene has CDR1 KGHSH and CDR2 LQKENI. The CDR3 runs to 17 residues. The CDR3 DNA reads TGTGCCAGCTCACAGCCCCTGTGGGGTACGAACACCGGGGAGCTGTTTTTT. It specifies CASSQPLWGTNTGELFF.

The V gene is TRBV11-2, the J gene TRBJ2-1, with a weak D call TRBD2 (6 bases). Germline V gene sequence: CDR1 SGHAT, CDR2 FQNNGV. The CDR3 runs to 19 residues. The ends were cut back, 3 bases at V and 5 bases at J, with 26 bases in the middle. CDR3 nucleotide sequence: TGTGCCAGCAGCTTGTTTGGGGTCGGGGGAGCGCTCGCTGACAATGAGCAGTTCTTC. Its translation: CASSLFGVGGALADNEQFF.

DNA of the CDR3: TGTGCCAGCAGTTTGCAGGGCCATAATTCACCCCTCCACTTT. This translates into CASSLQGHNSPLHF. The rearrangement links TRBV28 to TRBJ1-6, with a possible D match to TRBD1 (5 bases). Germline V CDR1 and CDR2: MDHEN, SYDVKM. Trimming shortened V by 3 bases and J by 5 bases, and 8 bases separated the two germline ends. This CDR3 is built from 14 residues.

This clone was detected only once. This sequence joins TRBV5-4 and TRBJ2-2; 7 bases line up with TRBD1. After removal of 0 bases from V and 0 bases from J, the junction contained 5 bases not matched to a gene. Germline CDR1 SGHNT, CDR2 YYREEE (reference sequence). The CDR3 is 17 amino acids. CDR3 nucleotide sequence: TGTGCCAGCAGCTTGGGCAGCAGGGGGTCGAACACCGGGGAGCTGTTTTTT. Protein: CASSLGSRGSNTGELFF. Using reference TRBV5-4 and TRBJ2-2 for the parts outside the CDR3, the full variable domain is ETGVTQSPTHLIKTRGQQVTLRCSSQSGHNTVSWYQQALGQGPQFIFQYYREEENGRGNFPPRFSGLQFPNYSSELNVNALELDDSALYLCASSLGSRGSNTGELFFGEGSRLTVL.

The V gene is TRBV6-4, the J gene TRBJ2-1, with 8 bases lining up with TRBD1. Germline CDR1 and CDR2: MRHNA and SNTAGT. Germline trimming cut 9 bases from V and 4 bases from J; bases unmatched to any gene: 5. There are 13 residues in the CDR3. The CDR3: CASSTGVYNEQFF. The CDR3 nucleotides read TGTGCCAGTTCGACAGGGGTGTACAATGAGCAGTTCTTC.

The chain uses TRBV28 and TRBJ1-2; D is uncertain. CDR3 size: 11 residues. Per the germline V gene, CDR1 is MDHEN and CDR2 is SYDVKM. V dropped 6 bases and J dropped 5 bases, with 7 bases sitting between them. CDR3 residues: CASSPGYGYTF. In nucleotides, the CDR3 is TGTGCCAGCAGCCCGGGTTATGGCTACACCTTC.

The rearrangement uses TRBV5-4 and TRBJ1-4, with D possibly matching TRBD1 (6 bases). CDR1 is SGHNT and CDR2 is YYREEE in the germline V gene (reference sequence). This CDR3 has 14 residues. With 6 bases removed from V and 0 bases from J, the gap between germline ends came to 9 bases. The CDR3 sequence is CASTDRATNEKLFF. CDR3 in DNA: TGTGCCAGCACGGACAGAGCAACTAATGAAAAACTGTTTTTT.

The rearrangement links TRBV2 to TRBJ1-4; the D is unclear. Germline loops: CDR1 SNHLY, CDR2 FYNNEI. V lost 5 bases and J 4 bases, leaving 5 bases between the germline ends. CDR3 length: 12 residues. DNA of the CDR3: TGTGCCAGCAGTCCCTTTAATGAAAAACTGTTTTTT. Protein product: CASSPFNEKLFF.

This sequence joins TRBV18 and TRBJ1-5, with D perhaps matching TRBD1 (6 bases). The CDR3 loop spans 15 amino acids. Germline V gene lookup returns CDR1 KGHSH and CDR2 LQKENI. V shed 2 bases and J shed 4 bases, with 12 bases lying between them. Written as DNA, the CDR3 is TGTGCCAGCTCACCAGCAGTCGACAGGAATCAGCCCCAGCATTTT. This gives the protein CASSPAVDRNQPQHF.

CDR3 nucleotides: TGTGCCAGTACCTTGGGACTCCTATATGGCTACACCTTC. It codes for CASTLGLLYGYTF. This chain connects TRBV19 to TRBJ1-2; TRBD1 might be the D (5 bases). CDR3 length equals 13 residues. V was shortened by 7 bases and J by 5 bases, with 14 bases between the two germline ends. From germline, CDR1 is LNHDA and CDR2 SQIVND (reference sequence).

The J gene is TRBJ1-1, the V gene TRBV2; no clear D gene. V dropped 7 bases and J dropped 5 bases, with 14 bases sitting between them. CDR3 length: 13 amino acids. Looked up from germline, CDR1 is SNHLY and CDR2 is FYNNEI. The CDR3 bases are TGTGCCAGCACCCCTACGGGGTTGACTGAAGCTTTCTTT. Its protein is CASTPTGLTEAFF.

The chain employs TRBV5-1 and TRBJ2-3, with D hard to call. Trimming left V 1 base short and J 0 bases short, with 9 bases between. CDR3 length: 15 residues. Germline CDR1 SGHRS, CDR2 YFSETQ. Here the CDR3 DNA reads TGCGCCAGCAGCTTGTTTTCGACGAGCACAGATACGCAGTATTTT. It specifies CASSLFSTSTDTQYF. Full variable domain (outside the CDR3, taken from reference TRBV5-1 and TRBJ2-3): KAGVTQTPRYLIKTRGQQVTLSCSPISGHRSVSWYQQTPGQGLQFLFEYFSETQRNKGNFPGRFSGRQFSNSRSEMNVSTLELGDSALYLCASSLFSTSTDTQYFGPGTRLTVL.

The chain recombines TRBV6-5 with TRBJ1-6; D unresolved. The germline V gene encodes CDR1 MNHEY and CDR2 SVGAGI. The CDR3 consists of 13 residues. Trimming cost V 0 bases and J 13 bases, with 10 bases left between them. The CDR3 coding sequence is TGTGCCAGCAGTTACTCGAGCCGAGTTCCCCTCCACTTT. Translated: CASSYSSRVPLHF.

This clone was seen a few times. CDR3 DNA: TGTGCCAGCAACCGGGACAGGGGTACCTACGAGCAGTACTTC. Its protein product is CASNRDRGTYEQYF. The chain links TRBV2 to TRBJ2-7; 10 bases align to TRBD1. V was clipped by 7 bases and J by 2 bases; unmatched bases: 5. This CDR3 has 14 residues. Per the germline V gene, CDR1 is SNHLY and CDR2 is FYNNEI.

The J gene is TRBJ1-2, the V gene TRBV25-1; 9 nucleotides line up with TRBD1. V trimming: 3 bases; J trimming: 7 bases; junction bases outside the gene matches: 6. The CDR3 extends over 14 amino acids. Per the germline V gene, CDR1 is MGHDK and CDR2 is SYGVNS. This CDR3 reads CASSEVEQGAGYTF. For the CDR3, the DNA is TGTGCCAGCAGTGAGGTAGAACAGGGGGCTGGCTACACCTTC.

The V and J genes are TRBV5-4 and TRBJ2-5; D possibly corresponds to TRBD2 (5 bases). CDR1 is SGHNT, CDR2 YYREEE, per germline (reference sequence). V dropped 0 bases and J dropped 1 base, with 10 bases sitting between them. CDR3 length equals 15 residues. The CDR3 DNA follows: TGTGCCAGCAGCTTGGAGAGGGTCGCCCAAGAGACCCAGTACTTC. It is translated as CASSLERVAQETQYF. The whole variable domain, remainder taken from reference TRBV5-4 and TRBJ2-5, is ETGVTQSPTHLIKTRGQQVTLRCSSQSGHNTVSWYQQALGQGPQFIFQYYREEENGRGNFPPRFSGLQFPNYSSELNVNALELDDSALYLCASSLERVAQETQYFGPGTRLLVL.

The CDR3 protein is CASSVNPLAGDTQYF. CDR3 DNA: TGTGCCAGCAGCGTAAATCCGCTAGCGGGAGATACGCAGTATTTT. This chain uses TRBV9 with TRBJ2-3, with TRBD2 matching over 8 bases. The V segment lost 1 base and the J segment 5 bases; nucleotides outside the gene matches: 6. The germline V gene encodes CDR1 SGDLS and CDR2 YYNGEE. This CDR3 has 15 residues.

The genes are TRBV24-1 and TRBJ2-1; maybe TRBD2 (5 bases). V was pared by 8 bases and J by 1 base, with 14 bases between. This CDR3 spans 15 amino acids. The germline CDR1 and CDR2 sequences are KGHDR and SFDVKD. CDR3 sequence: CATKAAGGSYNEQFF. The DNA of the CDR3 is TGTGCCACCAAAGCCGCGGGTGGGTCCTACAATGAGCAGTTCTTC.

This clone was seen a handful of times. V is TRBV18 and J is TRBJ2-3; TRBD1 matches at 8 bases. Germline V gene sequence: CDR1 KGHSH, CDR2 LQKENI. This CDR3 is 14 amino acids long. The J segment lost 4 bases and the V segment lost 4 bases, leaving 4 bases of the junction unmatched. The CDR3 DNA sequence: TGTGCCAGCTCACAGGACAGGGATGCAGATACGCAGTATTTT. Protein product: CASSQDRDADTQYF.

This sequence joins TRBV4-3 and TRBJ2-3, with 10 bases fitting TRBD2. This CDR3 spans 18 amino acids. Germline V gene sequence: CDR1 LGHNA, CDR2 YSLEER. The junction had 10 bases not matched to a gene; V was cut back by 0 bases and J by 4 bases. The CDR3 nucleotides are TGCGCCAGCAGCCAAGATACTAGCGGGGCAGGGCGGGCAGATACGCAGTATTTT. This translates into CASSQDTSGAGRADTQYF.

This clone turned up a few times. CDR3 amino acids: CASSPDRVREQYF. CDR3 nucleotide sequence: TGTGCCAGCAGCCCCGACAGGGTGAGGGAGCAGTACTTC. This chain connects TRBV5-4 to TRBJ2-7; 7 bases align to TRBD1. Germline CDR1 and CDR2: SGHNT and YYREEE (reference sequence). After removal of 4 bases from V and 7 bases from J, the junction contained 8 bases not matched to a gene. CDR3 size: 13 residues.

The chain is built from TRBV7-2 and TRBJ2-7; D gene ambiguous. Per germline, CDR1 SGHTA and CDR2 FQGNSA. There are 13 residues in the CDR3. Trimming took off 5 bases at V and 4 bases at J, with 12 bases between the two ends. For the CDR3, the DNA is TGTGCCAGCAGCGTAAGGACCGTTTACGAGCAGTACTTC. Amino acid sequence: CASSVRTVYEQYF.

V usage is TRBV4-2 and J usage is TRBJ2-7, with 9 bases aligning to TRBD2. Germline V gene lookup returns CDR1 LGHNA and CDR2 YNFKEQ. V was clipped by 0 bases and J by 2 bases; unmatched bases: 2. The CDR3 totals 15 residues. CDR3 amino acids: CASSQDQREAYEQYF. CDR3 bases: TGTGCCAGCAGCCAAGACCAGCGGGAGGCCTACGAGCAGTACTTC.